The entry below describes one T cell receptor (beta chain). This sample is part of a study of blood T cell repertoires in COVID-19. Study-level background: PBMCs, B-cell-depleted T cells, or T cells were the source of the cDNA or gDNA that made up the material.

The germline V gene has CDR1 SQVTM and CDR2 ANQGSEA. This CDR3 spans 13 amino acids. Trimming took 6 bases from V and 2 from J; bases not matched to a gene: 3. Profiled with immunoSEQ multiplex PCR; TCRdb holds only in-frame clones, not every one. The table has about 270,000 clones, approximately 84% seen once. The TCR originated in a human donor with COVID-19, enrolled during active disease. The donor label of this sample is uncertain. Sequenced material: peripheral blood. This chain links TRBV29-1 with TRBJ1-5; TRBD1 aligns across 8 bases. The CDR3 region is CSVTDRGNQPQHF. CDR3 coding DNA: TGCAGCGTAACGGACAGGGGCAATCAGCCCCAGCATTTT.